This T cell receptor beta chain derives from a study of T cells in localized non-small cell lung cancer. To note about this clone: Its antigen remains unidentified.

Assay used: immunoSEQ multiplex PCR; TCRdb lists only in-frame clones, some missing. The table shows tens of thousands of clones, with 85% to 90% occurring only once. Germline lookup yields CDR1 SGHTA and CDR2 FQGNSA. Trimming took 1 base from V and 6 from J, leaving 15 bases between them. The CDR3 extends over 15 amino acids. General study results and limits: Turning up in adjacent lung were a median approximately 60 of the top 100 tumor clones.

The chain joins TRBV7-2 to TRBJ1-1, with TRBD1 as a possible D gene (6 bases). This TCR was recovered from a male donor aged 60 or older with stage I lung adenocarcinoma. The specimen comprised peripheral blood, sampled before any cancer treatment. CDR3 sequence: CASSLVTGSGAEAFF. The CDR3 DNA reads as TGTGCCAGCAGCTTAGTAACAGGGAGCGGGGCTGAAGCTTTCTTT.